This TCR beta chain comes out of a study of blood T cell repertoires in COVID-19. In the study overall: Sample material is recorded as cDNA or gDNA derived from T cells, B-cell-depleted T cells, or PBMCs.

Recruits, aged about 18 to 100 years, lived in 25 or so US areas. Cohort assignment relied on participant-reported clinical history. Data came from immunoSEQ multiplex PCR; TCRdb stores just in-frame clones and leaves some out. The sample records 190,000 or so clones, 87% being singletons. The V gene lost 6 bases and the J gene lost 1 base, with 13 bases spanning the gap. Germline V CDR1 and CDR2: MNHEY, SMNVEV (reference sequence). The CDR3 length is 15 residues. The receptor comes from a young woman who had recovered from COVID-19. The specimen was PBMCs or T cells enriched from blood (not recorded which). The rearrangement links TRBV27 to TRBJ1-5; weak D call: TRBD1 (5 bases). CDR3 protein: CASSVRDGSNQPQHF. The CDR3 DNA reads TGTGCCAGCAGCGTCAGGGATGGCAGCAATCAGCCCCAGCATTTT.